Detailed here is one T cell receptor (beta chain). Its target is unknown. The repertoire was sequenced with immunoSEQ multiplex PCR; TCRdb's copy has only in-frame clones and lacks some. The sample has 25,000 to 30,000 clones; about 74% are singletons. CDR1 and CDR2 (germline): MNHEY, SVGAGI. Trimming took off 7 bases at V and 4 bases at J, with 13 bases between the two ends. CDR3 length: 14 residues. This entry comes from a study of vaccination effects on CD4 cells after COVID-19. Using viral peptide pools, the ViraFEST assay grew out antigen-specific CD4+ T cells prior to sequencing. The culture ran for approximately nine days before CD4+ T cells were isolated. Participants completed two doses of the BNT162b2 or mRNA-1273 vaccine. Vaccinees lacked prior SARS-CoV-2 infection and tested negative for nucleocapsid antibodies.

This clonotype was obtained from a human donor who received a COVID-19 vaccine. Specimen: CD4+ T cells from PBMCs cultured with HCoV-OC43 spike peptides, collected after COVID-19 vaccination. The subset denotes: HCoV-OC43 spike overlapping peptide pool stimulation. The rearrangement uses TRBV6-5 and TRBJ1-4; maybe TRBD1 (5 bases). The CDR3 DNA follows: TGTGCCAGCACCAAAATGGGGGGTAATGAAAAACTGTTTTTT. Translated, it gives CASTKMGGNEKLFF.